The table lists the clone carrying this T cell receptor (beta chain) with many counts. Its antigen remains unidentified. These data belong to a study of cytomegalovirus exposure and HLA in healthy donors. The study, taken as a whole, reports: In the 120 validation repertoires, 94% of cluster scores exceeded 0, per a later analysis. According to reports, the classifier identified cytomegalovirus status with high specificity and sensitivity.

TCRdb's copy holds only in-frame clones and misses some; the assay was immunoSEQ multiplex PCR. Of some 210,000 clones in the sample, less than 85% are singletons; the top ten hold 5.5% to 7%. This CDR3 is built from 12 residues. Germline-derived CDR1 and CDR2 are SQVTM and ANQGSEA. V shed 6 bases and J shed 5 bases, with 13 bases lying between them. The source is a woman aged 18-29 years in good health and CMV-seronegative. The gene calls are TRBV29-1 and TRBJ1-2; D gene uncertain. The sample was PBMCs. The CDR3 loop reads CSVPTGPYGYTF. The CDR3 DNA reads as TGCAGCGTCCCGACGGGCCCTTATGGCTACACCTTC.